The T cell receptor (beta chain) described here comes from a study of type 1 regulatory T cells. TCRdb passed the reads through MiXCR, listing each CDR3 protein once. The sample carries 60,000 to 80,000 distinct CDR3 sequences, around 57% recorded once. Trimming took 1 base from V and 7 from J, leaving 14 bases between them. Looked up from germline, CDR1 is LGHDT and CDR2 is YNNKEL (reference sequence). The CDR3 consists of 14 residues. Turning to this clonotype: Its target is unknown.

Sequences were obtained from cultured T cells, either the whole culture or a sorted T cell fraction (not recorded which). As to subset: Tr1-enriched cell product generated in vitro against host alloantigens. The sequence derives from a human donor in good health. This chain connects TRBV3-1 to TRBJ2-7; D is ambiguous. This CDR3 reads CASSQAGLKAEQYF. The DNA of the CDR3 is TGTGCCAGCAGCCAAGCAGGTCTTAAGGCGGAGCAGTACTTC.